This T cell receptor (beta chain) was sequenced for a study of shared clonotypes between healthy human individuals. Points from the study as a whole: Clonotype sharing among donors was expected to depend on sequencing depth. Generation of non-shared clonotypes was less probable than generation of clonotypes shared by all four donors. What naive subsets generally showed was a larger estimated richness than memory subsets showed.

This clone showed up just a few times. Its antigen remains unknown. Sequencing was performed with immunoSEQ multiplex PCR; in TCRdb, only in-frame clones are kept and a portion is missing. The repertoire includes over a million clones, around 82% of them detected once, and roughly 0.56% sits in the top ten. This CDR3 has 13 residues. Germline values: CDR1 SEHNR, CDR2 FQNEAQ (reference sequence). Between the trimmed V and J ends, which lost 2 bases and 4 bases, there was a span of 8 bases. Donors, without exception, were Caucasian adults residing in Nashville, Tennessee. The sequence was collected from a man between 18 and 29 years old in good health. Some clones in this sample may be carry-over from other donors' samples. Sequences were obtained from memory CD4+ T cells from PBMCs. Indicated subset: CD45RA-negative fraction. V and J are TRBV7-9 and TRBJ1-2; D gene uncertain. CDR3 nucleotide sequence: TGTGCCAGCAGCTTAAGCCTCGGCTATGGCTACACCTTC. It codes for CASSLSLGYGYTF.